This entry describes one T cell receptor (beta chain). Its target is unknown. This specimen belongs to a study of graft-versus-host responses after intestinal transplantation. About the research overall: Each recipient received a multivisceral, liver-intestinal, or isolated intestinal graft. Each recipient received anti-thymocyte globulin induction, then tacrolimus and steroids for about 3 years. Study-wide results and limits: After transplant, early declines in HvG clones were associated with peak levels of circulating GvH clones. Detection of GvH clones occurred in recipient marrow, and some had their first appearance in ileum or blood.

The repertoire was sequenced with immunoSEQ multiplex PCR; TCRdb's copy has only in-frame clones and lacks some. The sample has around 100,000 clones, approximately 90% seen once; the top ten hold 0.2% to 0.25%. The CDR3 consists of 14 residues. V lost 5 bases, J lost 1 base, and 4 bases stayed unmatched. Germline CDR1 reads SGHTA; CDR2 reads FQGNSA. This TCR was sampled from a human donor who was the organ donor for an intestinal transplant. The sequences come from unstimulated CD4+ T cells sorted from spleen or lymph node cells, collected before transplant. The V and J genes are TRBV7-2 and TRBJ1-1; 7 nucleotides line up with TRBD1. CDR3 nucleotide sequence: TGTGCCAGCAGCCAGGACAGGACGAACACTGAAGCTTTCTTT. Encoded protein: CASSQDRTNTEAFF.